Shown below are 31 T cell receptor beta chains from a single sample sequenced in a study of T cells after somatic rescue of genetic block. The table came from immunoSEQ multiplex PCR; TCRdb's copy has only in-frame clones and leaves some out. The data hold approximately 88,000 clones, with 90% observed a single time. The specimen sequenced was peripheral blood mononuclear cells (PBMCs). Receptors originate from a woman under 30.

The chain employs TRBV27 and TRBJ1-2, with 7 bases matching TRBD1. The ends lost 3 bases at V and 4 bases at J; junction bases unmatched: 5. Germline CDR1 is MNHEY and CDR2 is SMNVEV (reference sequence). The CDR3 is 14 amino acids. The CDR3 DNA reads TGTGCCAGCAGTTTTCAGGGGGGACGCTATGGCTACACCTTC. Protein: CASSFQGGRYGYTF.

This sequence joins TRBV6-1 and TRBJ2-5, with a possible D match to TRBD1 (5 bases). CDR1 and CDR2 from the germline V gene are MNHNS and SASEGT. This CDR3 has 15 residues. Trimming shortened V by 6 bases and J by 5 bases, and 19 bases separated the two germline ends. The CDR3 nucleotides are TGTGCCAGCAGCAGCATGGGGCTGGTCGCGGAGACCCAGTACTTC. It specifies CASSSMGLVAETQYF.

The chain combines TRBV27 with TRBJ2-1, with a possible D match to TRBD2 (5 bases). CDR3 length equals 11 residues. Looked up from germline, CDR1 is MNHEY and CDR2 is SMNVEV (reference sequence). V shed 6 bases and J shed 6 bases, with 6 bases lying between them. The CDR3: CASRRGNEQFF. The CDR3, as DNA: TGTGCCAGCAGACGGGGCAATGAGCAGTTCTTC.

The gene calls are TRBV19 and TRBJ2-1, with a weak D call TRBD1 (6 bases). Germline CDR1 reads LNHDA; CDR2 reads SQIVND (reference sequence). Trimming left V 10 bases short and J 5 bases short, with 21 bases between. This CDR3 region has 15 residues. The CDR3 DNA follows: TGTGCCACCAACCCAAGGGGGACGGGGAACAATGAGCAGTTCTTC. Its translation: CATNPRGTGNNEQFF.

The V and J genes are TRBV28 and TRBJ1-1, with D uncertain. CDR1 and CDR2 from the germline V gene are MDHEN and SYDVKM. CDR3 length: 14 residues. V was trimmed by 6 bases and J by 4 bases, leaving 15 bases between them. CDR3 protein: CASRTSGSLTEAFF. CDR3 coding DNA: TGTGCCAGCAGAACCTCCGGGAGTCTCACTGAAGCTTTCTTT.

This sequence joins TRBV6-4 and TRBJ2-3; 9 bases agree with TRBD1. Trimming cost V 5 bases and J 5 bases; bases outside gene matches: 8. Germline CDR1 and CDR2: MRHNA and SNTAGT. The CDR3 is made up of 15 amino acids. The CDR3 is CASSPTGGEIDTQYF. The CDR3 coding sequence is TGTGCCAGCAGTCCCACAGGGGGCGAGATAGATACGCAGTATTTT.

The chain couples TRBV7-8 to TRBJ2-7; 8 bases line up with TRBD2. The CDR3 is 12 residues long. V gave up 11 bases and J gave up 4 bases; unmatched junction bases: 7. The germline CDR1 and CDR2 sequences are SGHVS and FQNEAQ. CDR3 DNA sequence: TGTGCCGTGCGGGAGGAAGGTTACGAGCAGTACTTC. Amino acids: CAVREEGYEQYF.

In this sample, this clone turned up a few times. As DNA, the CDR3 is TGTGCCAGCAGCTCCATCACAGGGACGGGCTATGGCTACACCTTC. The encoded protein is CASSSITGTGYGYTF. V gene TRBV6-1 combines with J gene TRBJ1-2, with D perhaps matching TRBD1 (6 bases). The CDR3 runs to 15 residues. The germline V gene has CDR1 MNHNS and CDR2 SASEGT. Trimming left V 6 bases short and J 4 bases short, with 18 bases between.

The chain uses TRBV28 and TRBJ2-7; D possibly matches TRBD1 or TRBD2 (5 bases each). V shed 7 bases and J shed 3 bases, with 13 bases lying between them. Germline-derived CDR1 and CDR2 are MDHEN and SYDVKM. The CDR3 has 13 amino acids. The CDR3 nucleotides are TGTGCCAGCACCCTCCCGGGGCTCTACGAGCAGTACTTC. The encoded protein is CASTLPGLYEQYF.

A few counts support this clone. The chain recombines TRBV9 with TRBJ1-5; weak D call: TRBD1 (5 bases). CDR1 is SGDLS, CDR2 YYNGEE, per germline. This CDR3 has 14 amino acids. Trimming left V 0 bases short and J 6 bases short, with 10 bases between. CDR3 in amino acids: CASSVGGGGQPQHF. The DNA of the CDR3 is TGTGCCAGCAGCGTAGGTGGGGGTGGTCAGCCCCAGCATTTT.

This chain uses TRBV25-1 with TRBJ2-7; 9 bases match TRBD2. Germline V gives CDR1 MGHDK, CDR2 SYGVNS. V was pared by 3 bases and J by 0 bases, with 6 bases of the junction left unmatched. The CDR3 has 16 residues. The CDR3 loop is CASSDFASGNSYEQYF. CDR3 DNA: TGTGCCAGCAGTGATTTCGCTAGCGGGAACTCCTACGAGCAGTACTTC.

This clone was detected only once. This chain joins TRBV4-1 and TRBJ1-5, with 8 nucleotides matching TRBD1. The CDR3 is 15 amino acids. V shed 3 bases, J shed 0 bases, and the junction held 1 base outside the gene matches. CDR1 is MGHRA, CDR2 YSYEKL, per germline. The CDR3 DNA follows: TGCGCCAGCAGCCAGGACAGGGATAGCAATCAGCCCCAGCATTTT. Protein sequence: CASSQDRDSNQPQHF.

V is TRBV9 and J is TRBJ2-7, with 7 bases lining up with TRBD1. Germline V gene data show CDR1 as SGDLS and CDR2 as YYNGEE. Trimming cost V 1 base and J 5 bases; bases outside gene matches: 6. CDR3 length: 14 amino acids. CDR3 sequence: CASSVYDRDHEQYF. The CDR3 DNA follows: TGTGCCAGCAGCGTATACGACAGGGACCACGAGCAGTACTTC.

Details on this clone: Germline and junction disagree at one end, which may indicate a read error. The V gene is TRBV2, the J gene TRBJ2-1; D perhaps matches TRBD2 (6 bases). The CDR3 is 12 amino acids. Germline-derived CDR1 and CDR2 are SNHLY and FYNNEI. Here the CDR3 reads CASREPGGPSVF. For the CDR3, the DNA is TGTGCCAGCAGGGAACCCGGGGGACCTTCAGTCTTC.

V and J are TRBV6-5 and TRBJ2-5; 7 positions agree with TRBD1. The CDR3 consists of 13 residues. Germline V CDR1 and CDR2: MNHEY, SVGAGI. Trimming took 5 bases from V and 7 from J; bases not matched to a gene: 7. The CDR3 nucleotides are TGTGCCAGCAGTGAGACAGGGCTGGGGACCCAGTACTTC. This codes for CASSETGLGTQYF.

V is TRBV28 and J is TRBJ2-1; unclear D gene. Germline assignment: CDR1 MDHEN and CDR2 SYDVKM. The ends were cut back, 7 bases at V and 3 bases at J, with 16 bases in the middle. The length of the CDR3 is 15 residues. The CDR3 here is CASTPEENFYNEQFF. CDR3 nucleotide sequence: TGTGCCAGCACCCCAGAGGAGAACTTCTACAATGAGCAGTTCTTC.

CDR3 bases: TGTGCCAGCACTAGGGCAGATACGCAGTATTTT. Its translation is CASTRADTQYF. The V call is TRBV27, the J call TRBJ2-3; D unclear. V lost 7 bases to trimming and J lost 4 bases, with 6 bases between them. The CDR3 has 11 amino acids. CDR1 and CDR2 (germline): MNHEY, SMNVEV (reference sequence).

The genes are TRBV27 and TRBJ2-3, with D unresolved. Between the trimmed V and J ends, which lost 6 bases and 13 bases, there was a span of 29 bases. The CDR3 contains 16 residues. Germline values: CDR1 MNHEY, CDR2 SMNVEV (reference sequence). CDR3 amino acids: CASRGGVHSQRAPEYF. Written as DNA, the CDR3 is TGTGCCAGCAGGGGTGGTGTCCACTCCCAGCGCGCCCCAGAGTATTTT.

The gene calls are TRBV4-3 and TRBJ2-3; the match to TRBD2 covers 11 bases. CDR3 length equals 19 residues. V gave up 1 base and J gave up 4 bases; unmatched junction bases: 13. Looked up from germline, CDR1 is LGHNA and CDR2 is YSLEER. The DNA for the CDR3 is TGCGCCAGCAGCCAAGTTTGGTCTACTAGCGGGAGTGTCCCAGATACGCAGTATTTT. It specifies CASSQVWSTSGSVPDTQYF.

The chain carries TRBV19 and TRBJ1-2, with D possibly matching TRBD1 (5 bases). There are 14 residues in the CDR3. The germline V gene encodes CDR1 LNHDA and CDR2 SQIVND (reference sequence). V was pared by 3 bases and J by 1 base, with 9 bases between. The CDR3 protein is CASSISGFNYGYTF. The CDR3 DNA reads as TGTGCCAGTAGTATTTCAGGGTTTAACTATGGCTACACCTTC.

This clone has a handful of counts. The rearrangement links TRBV30 to TRBJ1-1; 7 bases line up with TRBD1. J gave up 8 bases and V 1 base, and 10 bases lay outside the gene matches. Germline CDR1 is GTSNPN and CDR2 is SVGIG (reference sequence). CDR3 size: 14 residues. The chain's CDR3 is CAWSEGTGAREAFF. The CDR3 nucleotides are TGTGCCTGGAGTGAGGGTACAGGGGCCCGGGAAGCTTTCTTT. The full variable domain, rest sourced from reference TRBV30 and TRBJ1-1, is SQTIHQWPATLVQPVGSPLSLECTVEGTSNPNLYWYRQAAGRGLQLLFYSVGIGQISSEVPQNLSASRPQDRQFILSSKKLLLSDSGFYLCAWSEGTGAREAFFGQGTRLTVV.

The chain employs TRBV10-3 and TRBJ2-2; D possibly matches TRBD1 or TRBD2 (6 bases each). In germline, CDR1 is ENHRY, CDR2 SYGVKD. With 11 bases removed from V and 0 bases from J, the gap between germline ends came to 10 bases. The CDR3 spans 13 residues. The chain's CDR3 is CAGGGANTGELFF. The CDR3 DNA reads as TGTGCCGGGGGCGGGGCGAACACCGGGGAGCTGTTTTTT.

The chain joins TRBV6-5 to TRBJ2-7, with D perhaps matching TRBD2 (6 bases). The germline CDR1 and CDR2 sequences are MNHEY and SVGAGI. V lost 6 bases and J 2 bases, leaving 17 bases between the germline ends. This CDR3 has 15 residues. Written as DNA, the CDR3 is TGTGCCAGCAGCCACCCCGCGGGACCCACCTACGAGCAGTACTTC. Residues: CASSHPAGPTYEQYF.

The chain is built from TRBV5-1 and TRBJ2-5; D call uncertain. The DNA matches TRBJ2-7 better at its end, which makes the J call doubtful. Germline CDR1 reads SGHRS; CDR2 reads YFSETQ. The CDR3 runs to 12 residues. The CDR3 loop reads CASSPPSYEQYF. DNA for the CDR3: TGCGCCAGCAGCCCCCCCTCCTACGAGCAGTACTTC.

A note on this clone: An end of the junction does not agree with germline; a read error may underlie this. This sequence joins TRBV11-2 and TRBJ1-2, with D possibly TRBD1 on 5 matching bases. CDR3 length: 14 residues. Germline lookup yields CDR1 SGHAT and CDR2 FQNNGV. CDR3 sequence: CASSLGGGASSGPF. The CDR3 bases are TGTGCCAGCAGCTTAGGGGGCGGGGCTTCCTCCGGGCCCTTC. Full variable domain (outside the CDR3, taken from reference TRBV11-2 and TRBJ1-2): EAGVAQSPRYKIIEKRQSVAFWCNPISGHATLYWYQQILGQGPKLLIQFQNNGVVDDSQLPKDRFSAERLKGVDSTLKIQPAKLEDSAVYLCASSLGGGASSGPFGSGTRLTVV.

As for this clone: Other nucleotide sequences in the sample specify the same CDR3. The chain carries TRBV29-1 and TRBJ2-7, with a tentative D call TRBD2 (6 bases). The germline gives CDR1 SQVTM, CDR2 ANQGSEA. The CDR3 is 13 amino acids. V was clipped by 4 bases and J by 4 bases, with 14 bases between them. CDR3 nucleotides: TGCAGCGTTGCTATCGGGAGTTCTTACGAGCAGTACTTC. It translates to CSVAIGSSYEQYF.

The chain carries TRBV19 and TRBJ1-5, with TRBD1 matching 10 bases. Trimming removed 1 base from V and 2 bases from J; junction bases left unmatched: 8. This CDR3 has 18 amino acids. Per the germline V gene, CDR1 is LNHDA and CDR2 is SQIVND (reference sequence). CDR3 nucleotides: TGTGCCAGTAGTATAGGAGGACGGACAGGGGGACGCAATCAGCCCCAGCATTTT. Translated, it gives CASSIGGRTGGRNQPQHF.

The chain couples TRBV7-9 to TRBJ2-5, with 9 bases aligning to TRBD1. CDR1 and CDR2 from the germline V gene are SEHNR and FQNEAQ (reference sequence). The CDR3 is made up of 16 amino acids. V lost 1 base and J lost 7; bases outside the gene matches: 10. The CDR3 loop reads CASSLGTGATRRTQYF. CDR3 DNA sequence: TGTGCCAGCAGCTTAGGGACAGGGGCAACGCGGAGGACCCAGTACTTC.

The J gene is TRBJ1-2, the V gene TRBV7-8; no clear D gene. Per germline, CDR1 SGHVS and CDR2 FQNEAQ. The CDR3 loop spans 17 amino acids. V was clipped by 3 bases and J by 7 bases, with 24 bases between them. Here the CDR3 reads CASSLIVETETTSGYTF. DNA for the CDR3: TGTGCCAGCAGCTTGATAGTCGAGACGGAGACTACCTCTGGCTACACCTTC.

The chain has TRBV19 and TRBJ2-7, with TRBD2 matching 9 bases. The germline gives CDR1 LNHDA, CDR2 SQIVND (reference sequence). The CDR3 length is 15 residues. J was trimmed by 1 base and V by 6 bases; bases with no gene match: 7. CDR3 residues: CASSGSGRGSYEQYF. CDR3 bases: TGTGCCAGTAGCGGTAGCGGGAGAGGATCCTACGAGCAGTACTTC.

Here the CDR3 DNA reads TGTGCCAGCAGTCCGGGACAGGTCATTCACGAGCAGTACTTC. Translating it yields CASSPGQVIHEQYF. This chain uses TRBV27 with TRBJ2-7, with 8 bases matching TRBD1. This CDR3 is built from 14 residues. The germline CDR1 and CDR2 sequences are MNHEY and SMNVEV (reference sequence). Trimming at V came to 5 bases and at J to 5 bases, leaving 8 bases not matched to a gene.